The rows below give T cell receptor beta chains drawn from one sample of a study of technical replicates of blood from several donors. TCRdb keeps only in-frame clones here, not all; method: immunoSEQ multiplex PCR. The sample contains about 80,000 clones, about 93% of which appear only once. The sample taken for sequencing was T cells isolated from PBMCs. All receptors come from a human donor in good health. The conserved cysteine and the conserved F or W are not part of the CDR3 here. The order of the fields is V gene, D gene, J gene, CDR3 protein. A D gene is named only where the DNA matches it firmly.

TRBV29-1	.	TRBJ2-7	SVAGDSSSYEQY
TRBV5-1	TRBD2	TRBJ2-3	ASSRTSGSWY
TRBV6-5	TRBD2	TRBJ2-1	ASSYGLAGGNEQF
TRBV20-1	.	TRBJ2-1	SANFFDEQF
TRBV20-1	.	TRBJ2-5	SVHPRETQY
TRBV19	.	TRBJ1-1	ASSIRPTTNLHITSKNTEAF
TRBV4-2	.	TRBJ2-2	ASSQGGGGELF
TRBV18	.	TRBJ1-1	ASSLQSQNTEAF
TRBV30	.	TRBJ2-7	AWRGAGGPIALQY
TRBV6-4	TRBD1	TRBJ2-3	ASSDQGGTDTQY
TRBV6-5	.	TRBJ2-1	ASALRISQGEQF
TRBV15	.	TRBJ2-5	ATSSRRSAQETQY
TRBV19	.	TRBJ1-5	ASSIGKLNQPQH
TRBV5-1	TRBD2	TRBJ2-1	ASSPTVAAGEVYNEQF
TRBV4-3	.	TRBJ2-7	ASSQDRSYEQY
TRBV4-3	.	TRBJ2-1	ASSTRRARLDEQF
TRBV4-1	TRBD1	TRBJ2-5	ASSQEGQGSRETQY
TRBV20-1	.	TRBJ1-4	SANPREKLF
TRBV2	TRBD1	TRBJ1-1	ASREEQGAF
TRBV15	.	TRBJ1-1	ATSRERGLYTEAF
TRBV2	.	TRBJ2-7	ASSESRTQY
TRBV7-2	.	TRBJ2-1	ASSLHGSTYNEQF
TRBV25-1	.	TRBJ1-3	ASSEGLSGNTIY
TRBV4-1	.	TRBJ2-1	ASSQTGSNEQF
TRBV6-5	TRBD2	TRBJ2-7	ASSYSGKPYEQY
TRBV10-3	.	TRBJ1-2	AISSPRDIPINGYT
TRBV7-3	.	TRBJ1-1	ASRTTENTEAF
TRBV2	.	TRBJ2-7	ASRGVREGAYEQY
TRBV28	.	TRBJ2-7	ASSPFYMGGSYEQY
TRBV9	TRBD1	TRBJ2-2	ASSRDRGTGELF
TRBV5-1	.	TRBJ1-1	ASSLDMNTEAF
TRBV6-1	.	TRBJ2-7	ASSEERGYPYEQY
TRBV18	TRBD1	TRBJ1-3	ASSSTMTGSGNTIY
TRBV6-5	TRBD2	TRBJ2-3	ASRRTSGRGDTQY
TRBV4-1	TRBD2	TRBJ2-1	ASSQSGSIYNEQF
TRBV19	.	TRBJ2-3	ASSITDSPMKDTQY
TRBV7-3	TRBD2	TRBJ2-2	ASSLMAGGNTGELF
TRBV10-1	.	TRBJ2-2	ASSERPTPGELF
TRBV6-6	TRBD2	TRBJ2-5	ASRVAGPQETQY
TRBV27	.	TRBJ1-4	ASSSLSATNEKLF
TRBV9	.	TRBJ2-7	ASSATGPYYEQY
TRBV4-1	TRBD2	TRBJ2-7	ASSPDWEGVYEQY
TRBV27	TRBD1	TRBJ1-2	ASSLVGTDYGYT
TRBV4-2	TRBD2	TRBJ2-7	ASSPIAGLVSYEQY
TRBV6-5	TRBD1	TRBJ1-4	ASSYSQGFEGEKLF
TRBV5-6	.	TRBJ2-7	ASSLEGIQGSRQY
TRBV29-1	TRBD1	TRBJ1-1	SVEVTGGNTEAF
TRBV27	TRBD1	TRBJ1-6	ASSQRQGHDSPLH
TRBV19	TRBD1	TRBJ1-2	ASSTGQGYGYT
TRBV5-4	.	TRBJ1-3	ASSINGNTIY
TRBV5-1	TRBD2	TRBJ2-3	ASNGEAGGDTDTQY
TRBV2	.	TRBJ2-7	ASSRQLSTYEQY
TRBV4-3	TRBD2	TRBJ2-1	ASSPQGLGTDEQF
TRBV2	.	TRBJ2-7	ASSGDNSYEQY
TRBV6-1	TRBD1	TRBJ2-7	ASSEYGQGGFYEQY
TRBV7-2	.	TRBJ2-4	ASSLYGAGSEGKNIQY
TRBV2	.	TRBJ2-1	ASSLARAYNEQF
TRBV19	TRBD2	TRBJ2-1	ASSPGTNGGNEQF
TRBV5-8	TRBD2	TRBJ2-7	ASRRYKREMGEQY
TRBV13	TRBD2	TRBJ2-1	ASSLKPPSLAGAIYNEQF